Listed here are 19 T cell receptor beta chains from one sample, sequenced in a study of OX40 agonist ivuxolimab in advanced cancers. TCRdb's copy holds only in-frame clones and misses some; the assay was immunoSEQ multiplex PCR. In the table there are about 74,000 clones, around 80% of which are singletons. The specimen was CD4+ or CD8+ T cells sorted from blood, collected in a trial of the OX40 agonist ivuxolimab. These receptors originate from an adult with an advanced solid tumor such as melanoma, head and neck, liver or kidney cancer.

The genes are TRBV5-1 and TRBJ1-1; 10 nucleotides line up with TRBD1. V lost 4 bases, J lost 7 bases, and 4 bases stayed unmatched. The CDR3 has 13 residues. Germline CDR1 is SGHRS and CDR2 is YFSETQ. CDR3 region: CASSPGQGLEAFF. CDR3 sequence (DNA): TGCGCCAGCAGCCCGGGACAGGGGCTTGAAGCTTTCTTT.

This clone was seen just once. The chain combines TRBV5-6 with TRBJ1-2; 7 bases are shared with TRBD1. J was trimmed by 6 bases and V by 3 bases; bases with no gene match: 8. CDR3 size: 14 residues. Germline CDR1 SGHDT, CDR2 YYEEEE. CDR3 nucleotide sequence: TGTGCCAGCAGCTACCCGACAGGGAGGGATGGCTACACCTTC. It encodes CASSYPTGRDGYTF.

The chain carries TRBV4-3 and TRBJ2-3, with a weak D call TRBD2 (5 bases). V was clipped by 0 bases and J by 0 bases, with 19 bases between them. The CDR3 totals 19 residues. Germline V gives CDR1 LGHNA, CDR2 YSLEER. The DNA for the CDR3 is TGCGCCAGCAGCCAAGATCCTACGTCGGTAGCGTATAGCACAGATACGCAGTATTTT. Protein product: CASSQDPTSVAYSTDTQYF.

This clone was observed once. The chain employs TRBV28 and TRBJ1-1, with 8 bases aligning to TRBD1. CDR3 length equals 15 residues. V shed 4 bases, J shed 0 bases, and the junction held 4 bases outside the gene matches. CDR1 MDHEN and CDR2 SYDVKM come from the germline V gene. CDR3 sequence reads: CASSSPTGVNTEAFF. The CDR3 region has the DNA TGTGCCAGCAGTTCCCCGACAGGGGTGAACACTGAAGCTTTCTTT.

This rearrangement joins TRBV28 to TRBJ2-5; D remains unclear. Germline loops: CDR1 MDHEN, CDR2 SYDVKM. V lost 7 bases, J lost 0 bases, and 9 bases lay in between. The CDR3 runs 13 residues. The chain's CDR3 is CASIPADQETQYF. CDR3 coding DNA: TGTGCCAGCATCCCCGCCGACCAAGAGACCCAGTACTTC.

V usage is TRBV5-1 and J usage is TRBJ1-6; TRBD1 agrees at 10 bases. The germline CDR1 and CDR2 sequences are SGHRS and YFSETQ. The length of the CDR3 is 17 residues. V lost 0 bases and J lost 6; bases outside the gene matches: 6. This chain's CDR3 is CASSLARQGAGNSPLHF. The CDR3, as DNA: TGCGCCAGCAGCTTGGCCAGACAGGGGGCAGGTAATTCACCCCTCCACTTT. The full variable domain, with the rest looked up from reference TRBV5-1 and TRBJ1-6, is KAGVTQTPRYLIKTRGQQVTLSCSPISGHRSVSWYQQTPGQGLQFLFEYFSETQRNKGNFPGRFSGRQFSNSRSEMNVSTLELGDSALYLCASSLARQGAGNSPLHFGNGTRLTVT.

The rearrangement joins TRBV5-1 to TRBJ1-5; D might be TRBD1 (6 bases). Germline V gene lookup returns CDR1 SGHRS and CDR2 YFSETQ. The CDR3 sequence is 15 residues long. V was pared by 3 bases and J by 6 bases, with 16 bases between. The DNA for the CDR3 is TGCGCCAGCAGCTCCTTCACAGGGAGGGGTCAGCCCCAGCATTTT. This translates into CASSSFTGRGQPQHF.

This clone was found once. CDR3 in amino acids: CASSPPRGTDTQYF. The CDR3 DNA reads TGTGCCAGCAGCCCTCCAAGGGGTACAGATACGCAGTATTTT. This chain links TRBV7-9 with TRBJ2-3; a possible D gene is TRBD1 (5 bases). Germline-derived CDR1 and CDR2 are SEHNR and FQNEAQ (reference sequence). The V end lost 5 bases, the J end lost 3 bases, and 12 bases lay between the germline ends. This CDR3 has 14 amino acids.

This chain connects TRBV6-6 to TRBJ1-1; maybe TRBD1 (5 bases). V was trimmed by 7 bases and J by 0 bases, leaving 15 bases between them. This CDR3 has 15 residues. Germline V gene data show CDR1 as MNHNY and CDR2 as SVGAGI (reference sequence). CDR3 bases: TGTGCCAGCACCCCACAGGAGGGCCTGAACACTGAAGCTTTCTTT. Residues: CASTPQEGLNTEAFF.

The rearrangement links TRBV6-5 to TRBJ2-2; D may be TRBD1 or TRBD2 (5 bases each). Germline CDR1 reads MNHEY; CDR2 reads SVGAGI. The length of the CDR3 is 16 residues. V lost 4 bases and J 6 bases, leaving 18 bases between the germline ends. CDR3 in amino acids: CASSSRIAWGPGELFF. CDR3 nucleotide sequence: TGTGCCAGCAGTTCTCGGATAGCGTGGGGCCCCGGGGAGCTGTTTTTT.

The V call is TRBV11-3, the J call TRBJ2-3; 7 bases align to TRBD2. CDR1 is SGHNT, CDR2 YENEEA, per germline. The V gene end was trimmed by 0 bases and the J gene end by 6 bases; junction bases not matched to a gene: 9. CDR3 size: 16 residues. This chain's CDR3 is CASSLEGSGVSDTQYF. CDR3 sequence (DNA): TGTGCCAGCAGCTTAGAAGGGAGCGGGGTTTCTGATACGCAGTATTTT.

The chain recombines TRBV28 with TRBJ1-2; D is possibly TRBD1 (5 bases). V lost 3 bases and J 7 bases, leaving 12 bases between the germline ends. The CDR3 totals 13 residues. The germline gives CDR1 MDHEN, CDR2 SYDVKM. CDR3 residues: CASSLGPGSGYTF. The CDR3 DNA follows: TGTGCCAGCAGTTTGGGGCCCGGGTCTGGCTACACCTTC.

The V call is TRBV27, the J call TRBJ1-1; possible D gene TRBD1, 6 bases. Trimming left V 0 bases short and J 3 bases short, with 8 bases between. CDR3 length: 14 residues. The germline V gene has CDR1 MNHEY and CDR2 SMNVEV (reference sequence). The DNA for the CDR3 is TGTGCCAGCAGTTTATCCCAGGGGCACACTGAAGCTTTCTTT. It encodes CASSLSQGHTEAFF.

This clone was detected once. The CDR3 is CASCRDKGYGYTF. The DNA for the CDR3 is TGTGCCAGCTGCAGGGATAAGGGCTATGGCTACACCTTC. V and J are TRBV28 and TRBJ1-2; maybe TRBD1 (5 bases). This CDR3 is built from 13 residues. Germline loops: CDR1 MDHEN, CDR2 SYDVKM. With 8 bases removed from V and 4 bases from J, the gap between germline ends came to 14 bases.

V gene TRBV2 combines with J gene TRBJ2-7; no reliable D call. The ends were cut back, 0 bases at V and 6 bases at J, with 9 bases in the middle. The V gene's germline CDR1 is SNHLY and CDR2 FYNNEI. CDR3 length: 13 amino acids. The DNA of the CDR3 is TGTGCCAGCAGTGAAGCGCTAGTTTCCGAGCAGTACGTC. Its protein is CASSEALVSEQYV.

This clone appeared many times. CDR3 amino acids: CASSSQRMTGRAYF. The CDR3 DNA reads TGTGCCAGCAGCTCCCAGAGGATGACAGGCCGGGCGTACTTC. The rearrangement joins TRBV7-2 to TRBJ2-7; possibly TRBD1 for D (6 bases). V gave up 4 bases and J gave up 12 bases, with 22 bases separating them. This CDR3 spans 14 amino acids. Germline V gene lookup returns CDR1 SGHTA and CDR2 FQGNSA.

The CDR3 loop is CASSQMGYNSPLHF. The CDR3 coding sequence is TGTGCCAGCAGTCAGATGGGGTATAATTCACCCCTCCACTTT. The chain couples TRBV28 to TRBJ1-6; D uncertain. This CDR3 has 14 amino acids. The germline V gene encodes CDR1 MDHEN and CDR2 SYDVKM. With 5 bases removed from V and 4 bases from J, the gap between germline ends came to 9 bases. The variable domain in full, completed from reference TRBV28 and TRBJ1-6, reads DVKVTQSSRYLVKRTGEKVFLECVQDMDHENMFWYRQDPGLGLRLIYFSYDVKMKEKGDIPEGYSVSREKKERFSLILESASTNQTSMYLCASSQMGYNSPLHFGNGTRLTVT.

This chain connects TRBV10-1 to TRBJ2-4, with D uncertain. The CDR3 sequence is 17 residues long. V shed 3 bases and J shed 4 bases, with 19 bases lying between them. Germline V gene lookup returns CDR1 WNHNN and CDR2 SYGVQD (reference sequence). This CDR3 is CASSESQTTNPKNIQYF. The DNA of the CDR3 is TGCGCCAGCAGTGAATCCCAGACGACGAATCCAAAAAACATTCAGTACTTC.

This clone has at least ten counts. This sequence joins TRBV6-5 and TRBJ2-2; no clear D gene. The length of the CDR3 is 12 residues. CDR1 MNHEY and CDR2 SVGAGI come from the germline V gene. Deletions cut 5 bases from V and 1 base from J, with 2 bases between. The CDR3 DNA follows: TGTGCCAGCAGTCAGAACACCGGGGAGCTGTTTTTT. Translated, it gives CASSQNTGELFF.